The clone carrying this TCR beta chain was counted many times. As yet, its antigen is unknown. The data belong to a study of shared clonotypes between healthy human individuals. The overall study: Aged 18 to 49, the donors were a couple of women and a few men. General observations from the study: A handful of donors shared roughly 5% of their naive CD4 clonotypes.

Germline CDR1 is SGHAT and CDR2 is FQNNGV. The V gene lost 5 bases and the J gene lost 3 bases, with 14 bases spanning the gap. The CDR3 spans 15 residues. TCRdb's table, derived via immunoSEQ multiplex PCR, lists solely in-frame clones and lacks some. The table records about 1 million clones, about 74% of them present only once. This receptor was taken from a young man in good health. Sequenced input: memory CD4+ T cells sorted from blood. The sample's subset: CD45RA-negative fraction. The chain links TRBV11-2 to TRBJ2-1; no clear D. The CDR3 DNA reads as TGTGCCAGCAGCCCGAACCACAACAGCTACAATGAGCAGTTCTTC. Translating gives CASSPNHNSYNEQFF.